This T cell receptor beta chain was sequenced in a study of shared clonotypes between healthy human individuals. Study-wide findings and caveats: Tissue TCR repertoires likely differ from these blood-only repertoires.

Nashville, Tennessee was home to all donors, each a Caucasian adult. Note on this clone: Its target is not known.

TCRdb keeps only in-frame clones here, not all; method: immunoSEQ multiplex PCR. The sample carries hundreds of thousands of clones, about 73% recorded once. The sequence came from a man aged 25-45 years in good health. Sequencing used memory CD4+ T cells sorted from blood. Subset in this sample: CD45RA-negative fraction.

In nucleotides, the CDR3 is TGTGCCAGCAGCTTAATTCAGTCGTACGAGCAGTACTTC. Translating it yields CASSLIQSYEQYF. The chain combines TRBV7-2 with TRBJ2-7; D gene unclear. CDR3 length equals 13 residues. Looked up from germline, CDR1 is SGHTA and CDR2 is FQGNSA. V was trimmed by 2 bases and J by 4 bases, leaving 9 bases between them.